Shown below are 25 T cell receptor beta chains from a single sample sequenced in a study of shared clonotypes between healthy human individuals. Sequencing used immunoSEQ multiplex PCR; TCRdb keeps in-frame clones, though not all of them. The sample holds 1.4 million or so clones; just under 99% are singletons and the top ten take 0.36%. Sequencing input: naive CD4+ T cells sorted from blood. Subset indicated: CD45RA+ positively selected. These receptors originate from a man younger than 45 in good health.

The rearrangement joins TRBV19 to TRBJ2-3, with D perhaps TRBD1 (5 bases). The CDR3 is 14 residues long. V was cut by 4 bases and J by 2 bases, with 10 bases left in between. Germline loops: CDR1 LNHDA, CDR2 SQIVND (reference sequence). This CDR3 is CASSRGSNTDTQYF. CDR3 coding DNA: TGTGCCAGTAGTAGGGGCTCGAACACAGATACGCAGTATTTT.

This clone occurred once. At one of its ends the junction is not consistent with the germline gene, which may arise from a read error. V usage is TRBV2 and J usage is TRBJ1-1; TRBD1 is a possible D gene (6 bases). The CDR3 consists of 10 residues. CDR1 is SNHLY and CDR2 is FYNNEI in the germline V gene. CDR3 nucleotides: TGTGCCAGCAGGGAAGGGGGGGCTTTCTTT. Translating gives CASREGGAFF.

The gene calls are TRBV28 and TRBJ2-1, with 7 bases fitting TRBD2. The CDR3 covers 13 residues. J was trimmed by 10 bases and V by 9 bases; bases with no gene match: 12. The germline gives CDR1 MDHEN, CDR2 SYDVKM. CDR3 sequence reads: CASGGLSAKEQFF. CDR3 bases: TGTGCCAGTGGGGGACTATCCGCTAAGGAGCAGTTCTTC.

The chain employs TRBV18 and TRBJ2-3; 11 positions match TRBD2. The germline gives CDR1 KGHSH, CDR2 LQKENI. This CDR3 region has 16 residues. With V trimmed by 6 bases and J by 6 bases, 11 bases remained unmatched. The CDR3 region is CASSPTLAGGGDTQYF. CDR3 sequence (DNA): TGTGCCAGCTCCCCCACTCTAGCGGGAGGAGGGGATACGCAGTATTTT.

V usage is TRBV10-3 and J usage is TRBJ1-3, with TRBD1 identical over 8 bases. Germline loops: CDR1 ENHRY, CDR2 SYGVKD. V shed 7 bases, J shed 0 bases, and the junction held 5 bases outside the gene matches. This CDR3 contains 15 residues. The CDR3 DNA reads TGTGCCATCAAGCCGGGACAGGTCTCTGGAAACACCATATATTTT. Translated, it gives CAIKPGQVSGNTIYF.

The chain employs TRBV29-1 and TRBJ2-3, with 8 bases that match TRBD1. V shed 5 bases, J shed 6 bases, and the junction held 7 bases outside the gene matches. The germline gives CDR1 SQVTM, CDR2 ANQGSEA. The CDR3 is made up of 13 amino acids. CDR3 residues: CSVRRQGRDTQYF. The CDR3 DNA sequence: TGCAGCGTTCGGAGACAGGGGCGGGATACGCAGTATTTT.

Only one count was recorded for this clone. The rearrangement links TRBV27 to TRBJ2-7; 10 nucleotides line up with TRBD2. There are 16 residues in the CDR3. The J segment lost 6 bases and the V segment lost 7 bases, leaving 15 bases of the junction unmatched. Germline CDR1 reads MNHEY; CDR2 reads SMNVEV (reference sequence). The CDR3 DNA reads TGTGCCAGCATTGGACTAGCGGTAGGAGGATCTGGCGAGCAGTACTTC. It yields the protein CASIGLAVGGSGEQYF.

The chain combines TRBV9 with TRBJ1-1; TRBD1 aligns across 8 bases. Per the germline V gene, CDR1 is SGDLS and CDR2 is YYNGEE. There are 14 residues in the CDR3. Trimming cost V 4 bases and J 1 base; bases outside gene matches: 3. This CDR3 reads CASSRDRTNTEAFF. CDR3 DNA: TGTGCCAGCAGCCGGGACAGGACGAACACTGAAGCTTTCTTT. Complete variable domain (other parts from reference TRBV9 and TRBJ1-1): DSGVTQTPKHLITATGQRVTLRCSPRSGDLSVYWYQQSLDQGLQFLIQYYNGEERAKGNILERFSAQQFPDLHSELNLSSLELGDSALYFCASSRDRTNTEAFFGQGTRLTVV.

The rearrangement links TRBV5-4 to TRBJ2-1, with D perhaps TRBD2 (6 bases). V was trimmed by 7 bases and J by 6 bases, leaving 8 bases between them. This CDR3 spans 11 amino acids. Germline lookup yields CDR1 SGHNT and CDR2 YYREEE (reference sequence). The CDR3 spells CASGTPNEQFF. The DNA for the CDR3 is TGTGCCAGCGGGACTCCCAATGAGCAGTTCTTC.

The chain recombines TRBV7-2 with TRBJ2-7; no definite D call. CDR1 and CDR2 from the germline V gene are SGHTA and FQGNSA. Trimming took 1 base from V and 0 from J, leaving 13 bases between them. This CDR3 contains 16 residues. The chain's CDR3 is CASSLVGPLSSYEQYF. CDR3 coding DNA: TGTGCCAGCAGCTTAGTTGGTCCTCTGAGCTCCTACGAGCAGTACTTC.

This clone was recorded once. The chain combines TRBV7-9 with TRBJ2-1, with D possibly matching TRBD2 (6 bases). CDR3 size: 12 residues. Germline CDR1 is SEHNR and CDR2 is FQNEAQ (reference sequence). V lost 6 bases, J lost 9 bases, and 12 bases lay in between. The CDR3 reads CASSQMGGEQFF. The CDR3 DNA follows: TGTGCCAGCAGTCAAATGGGGGGTGAGCAGTTCTTC.

The J gene is TRBJ2-1, the V gene TRBV10-2; 10 nucleotides line up with TRBD2. J gave up 10 bases and V 5 bases, and 17 bases lay outside the gene matches. The CDR3 length is 17 residues. The germline V gene encodes CDR1 WSHSY and CDR2 SAAADI. The CDR3 nucleotides read TGCGCCAGCAGTTCATTCGGCGGGACTAGCGTGTCTTTGGAGCAGTTCTTC. It specifies CASSSFGGTSVSLEQFF.

The rearrangement uses TRBV18 and TRBJ2-2; TRBD2 is a possible D gene (5 bases). The germline gives CDR1 KGHSH, CDR2 LQKENI. V gave up 5 bases and J gave up 1 base, with 23 bases separating them. This CDR3 is built from 19 residues. CDR3 in amino acids: CASSAKNVGPTKNTGELFF. For the CDR3, the DNA is TGTGCCAGCTCAGCAAAAAATGTCGGGCCGACTAAGAACACCGGGGAGCTGTTTTTT. Full variable domain (missing parts from reference TRBV18 and TRBJ2-2): NAGVMQNPRHLVRRRGQEARLRCSPMKGHSHVYWYRQLPEEGLKFMVYLQKENIIDESGMPKERFSAEFPKEGPSILRIQQVVRGDSAAYFCASSAKNVGPTKNTGELFFGEGSRLTVL.

The chain couples TRBV19 to TRBJ2-7; tentatively, D is TRBD2 (5 bases). V dropped 4 bases and J dropped 2 bases, with 12 bases sitting between them. This CDR3 region has 14 residues. Germline V gene sequence: CDR1 LNHDA, CDR2 SQIVND (reference sequence). CDR3 region: CASSTLDFPYEQYF. The CDR3, as DNA: TGTGCCAGTAGTACCTTGGACTTCCCCTACGAGCAGTACTTC.

J is TRBJ2-7 and V is TRBV2; TRBD2 agrees at 10 bases. After removal of 0 bases from V and 6 bases from J, the junction contained 5 bases not matched to a gene. Germline V gene data show CDR1 as SNHLY and CDR2 as FYNNEI. The CDR3 runs 15 residues. The CDR3 DNA follows: TGTGCCAGCAGTGAAGCGCCCAGCGGGAGGGGCGAGCAGTACTTC. Amino acids: CASSEAPSGRGEQYF. Complete variable domain (other parts from reference TRBV2 and TRBJ2-7): EPEVTQTPSHQVTQMGQEVILRCVPISNHLYFYWYRQILGQKVEFLVSFYNNEISEKSEIFDDQFSVERPDGSNFTLKIRSTKLEDSAMYFCASSEAPSGRGEQYFGPGTRLTVT.

The V and J genes are TRBV19 and TRBJ1-5; possibly TRBD1 for D (6 bases). The V end lost 7 bases, the J end lost 0 bases, and 13 bases lay between the germline ends. The CDR3 totals 15 residues. Germline CDR1 LNHDA, CDR2 SQIVND (reference sequence). The DNA for the CDR3 is TGTGCCAGTACTCGGGACATGGATAGCAATCAGCCCCAGCATTTT. Translation gives CASTRDMDSNQPQHF.

The V and J genes are TRBV6-5 and TRBJ2-3; D is tentatively TRBD1 or TRBD2 (5 bases each). Germline CDR1 MNHEY, CDR2 SVGAGI. The V and J ends lost 5 bases and 2 bases respectively, with 11 bases between them. The CDR3 has 14 residues. DNA for the CDR3: TGTGCCAGCAGTCGGGACGGATTCACAGATACGCAGTATTTT. Its protein product is CASSRDGFTDTQYF.

The chain carries TRBV5-1 and TRBJ2-1, with 11 bases lining up with TRBD2. V lost 1 base, J lost 6 bases, and 12 bases stayed unmatched. Germline V gene data show CDR1 as SGHRS and CDR2 as YFSETQ. CDR3 length: 18 amino acids. The CDR3 region is CASSLFVSLAGGGNEQFF. In DNA form, the CDR3 reads TGCGCCAGCAGCTTGTTCGTCAGTCTAGCGGGAGGAGGCAATGAGCAGTTCTTC.

This chain connects TRBV5-1 to TRBJ1-1; the match to TRBD1 covers 9 bases. V was pared by 5 bases and J by 3 bases, with 5 bases of the junction left unmatched. This CDR3 has 14 residues. Germline V lookup: CDR1 SGHRS, CDR2 YFSETQ. The CDR3 region is CASRLTGGDTEAFF. DNA of the CDR3: TGCGCCAGCAGACTGACAGGGGGGGACACTGAAGCTTTCTTT.

The genes are TRBV7-7 and TRBJ1-3, with D hard to call. Germline values: CDR1 SSHAT, CDR2 FNYEAQ (reference sequence). V lost 6 bases, J lost 1 base, and 7 bases lay in between. The CDR3 length is 13 residues. The CDR3 nucleotides read TGTGCCAGCAGTTTTCGTTCTGGAAACACCATATATTTT. This sequence encodes CASSFRSGNTIYF.

The CDR3 DNA reads TGTGCCAGCAGTGAAGCGCGGACAGCAACAGGGCAGTACTTC. Translating gives CASSEARTATGQYF. The chain couples TRBV6-1 to TRBJ2-7; maybe TRBD1 (6 bases). Germline-derived CDR1 and CDR2 are MNHNS and SASEGT. CDR3 length: 14 amino acids. The V gene lost 0 bases and the J gene lost 9 bases, with 15 bases spanning the gap.

The sample holds one count of this clone. This chain links TRBV18 with TRBJ2-2; no firm D call. The germline gives CDR1 KGHSH, CDR2 LQKENI. Trimming removed 0 bases from V and 5 bases from J, with 4 bases in between. The CDR3 covers 13 residues. The CDR3 DNA reads as TGTGCCAGCTCACCACCGAGAACCGGGGAGCTGTTTTTT. Protein sequence: CASSPPRTGELFF. Full variable domain (outside the CDR3, taken from reference TRBV18 and TRBJ2-2): NAGVMQNPRHLVRRRGQEARLRCSPMKGHSHVYWYRQLPEEGLKFMVYLQKENIIDESGMPKERFSAEFPKEGPSILRIQQVVRGDSAAYFCASSPPRTGELFFGEGSRLTVL.

The gene calls are TRBV5-1 and TRBJ2-3, with 7 bases identical to TRBD1. J lost 4 bases, V lost 4 bases, and 6 bases had no gene match. Germline values: CDR1 SGHRS, CDR2 YFSETQ. This CDR3 spans 14 amino acids. CDR3 in DNA: TGCGCCAGCAGCGATCCCCAGGGGGCAGATACGCAGTATTTT. The encoded protein is CASSDPQGADTQYF.

Only one count was recorded for this clone. Distinct nucleotide sequences in the sample also encode this CDR3. This chain uses TRBV6-5 with TRBJ1-2; the D is unclear. The germline V gene encodes CDR1 MNHEY and CDR2 SVGAGI. Trimming took 3 bases from V and 4 from J, leaving 12 bases between them. The CDR3 runs 14 residues. Written as DNA, the CDR3 is TGTGCCAGCAGTTATGGCAGGCGGGGCTATGGCTACACCTTC. Amino acids: CASSYGRRGYGYTF.

The chain employs TRBV11-2 and TRBJ2-7; 10 bases agree with TRBD1. The CDR3 extends over 15 amino acids. Germline CDR1 and CDR2: SGHAT and FQNNGV. V lost 5 bases and J lost 3; bases outside the gene matches: 7. The CDR3 DNA sequence: TGTGCCAGCAGCGAGAGGACAGGGGGTGGCTACGAGCAGTACTTC. Encoded protein: CASSERTGGGYEQYF.